The T cell receptor (beta chain) described here comes from a study of identifying expanded T cells in peripheral blood. Data came from immunoSEQ multiplex PCR; TCRdb stores just in-frame clones and leaves some out. The sample consists of about 76,000 clones, 80% to 90% of them appearing once. Germline CDR1 SGHDT, CDR2 YYEEEE. J was trimmed by 10 bases and V by 4 bases; bases with no gene match: 10. The CDR3 length is 14 residues. This chain uses TRBV5-6 with TRBJ2-1; 8 nucleotides agree with TRBD1. The sequenced material came from blood. The receptor's source is a person aged 18 to 75 in good health. CDR3 coding DNA: TGTGCCAGCAGCCAAGGGACAGGCCAAAAGGAGCAGTTCTTC. Its protein is CASSQGTGQKEQFF.